One and the same sample provided the 5 T cell receptor beta chains below, sequenced in a study of cytomegalovirus exposure and HLA in healthy donors (dated by TCRdb to 2016 to 2017). Receptors were amplified or captured by the immunoSEQ multiplex PCR assay. A mixture of 60 forward primers for TCR Vbeta segments and 13 reverse primers for TCR Jbeta segments was used in the multiplex PCR. This immuneACCESS table, as held by TCRdb, lists in-frame sequences with V and J called but not all clones. Of the missing ones, under half trace to an unresolved V gene in checked studies; the others have no known cause. The table for this sample lists 55,000 to 75,000 clones; around 68% of them were counted only once. The biggest ten clones account for 15% to 20% of the sample. The sequencing sample was made of PBMCs. These receptors were taken from a man in his forties or fifties in good health and CMV-seropositive.

The rearrangement uses TRBV27 and TRBJ2-1; 9 positions agree with TRBD2. V gave up 3 bases and J gave up 4 bases; unmatched junction bases: 7. This CDR3 spans 16 amino acids. From germline, CDR1 is MNHEY and CDR2 SMNVEV (reference sequence). This CDR3 is CASSFSRLAVYNEQFF. Written as DNA, the CDR3 is TGTGCCAGCAGTTTTTCACGACTAGCGGTATACAATGAGCAGTTCTTC.

In this sample, this clone turned up a few times. The V call is TRBV5-1, the J call TRBJ2-1, with 11 bases fitting TRBD1. This CDR3 is built from 16 residues. CDR1 and CDR2 from the germline V gene are SGHRS and YFSETQ. Germline trimming cut 3 bases from V and 7 bases from J; bases unmatched to any gene: 9. CDR3 sequence reads: CASSSTGTGGKNEQFF. Here the CDR3 DNA reads TGCGCCAGCAGCTCCACCGGGACAGGGGGTAAGAATGAGCAGTTCTTC.

This clone occurred a few times. This chain connects TRBV7-9 to TRBJ2-2; TRBD1 matches 9 bases. Losses at the gene ends were 7 bases for V and 6 bases for J; bases not matched to a gene: 9. Germline-derived CDR1 and CDR2 are SEHNR and FQNEAQ (reference sequence). The CDR3 contains 15 residues. The CDR3 is CASMGWTGAPGELFF. In DNA, the CDR3 is TGTGCCAGCATGGGATGGACAGGGGCCCCCGGGGAGCTGTTTTTT. Full variable domain (remainder filled in from reference TRBV7-9 and TRBJ2-2): DTGVSQNPRHKITKRGQNVTFRCDPISEHNRLYWYRQTLGQGPEFLTYFQNEAQLEKSRLLSDRFSAERPKGSFSTLEIQRTEQGDSAMYLCASMGWTGAPGELFFGEGSRLTVL.

The chain recombines TRBV10-3 with TRBJ2-7; TRBD2 matches 14 bases. Germline trimming cut 11 bases from V and 4 bases from J; bases unmatched to any gene: 10. The CDR3 contains 15 residues. The V gene's germline CDR1 is ENHRY and CDR2 SYGVKD. Here the CDR3 reads CAVSGTSGSGYEQYF. CDR3 nucleotide sequence: TGTGCCGTCTCCGGGACTAGCGGGAGCGGTTACGAGCAGTACTTC.

The count of this clone is one. The chain links TRBV27 to TRBJ2-1; 7 bases fit TRBD2. The V and J ends lost 4 bases and 7 bases, in that order; junction bases with no gene match: 7. This CDR3 is built from 14 residues. The germline gives CDR1 MNHEY, CDR2 SMNVEV (reference sequence). CDR3 protein: CASSSPGGRNEQFF. The CDR3 DNA follows: TGTGCCAGCAGTTCCCCCGGGGGGAGGAATGAGCAGTTCTTC.